Presented here are 21 T cell receptor beta chains from one specimen sequenced in a study of naive and memory T cell subsets. An equimolar mix of two oligonucleotides served as the beta constant-region primer for TRBC1 and TRBC2. From the UMI-ligation and nested PCR reads, TCRdb called clonotypes with MiXCR, one entry per CDR3 protein. This table holds some 85,000 distinct CDR3 sequences, under 15% found once. The sequenced sample consisted of central memory CD4+ T cells from blood. The receptors originated from a human donor in good health.

Only a few counts were recorded for this clonotype. The CDR3 nucleotides are TGTGCCAGCAGTACCGGGACTAGCATAAACAATGAGCAGTTCTTC. Amino acids: CASSTGTSINNEQFF. The J gene is TRBJ2-1, the V gene TRBV12-3 or TRBV12-4; 9 bases are a match to TRBD2. Unmatched junction bases numbered 7, after V lost 5 bases and J lost 5 bases. This CDR3 contains 15 residues.

The genes are TRBV10-3 and TRBJ2-2; 15 bases fit TRBD2. The germline V gene has CDR1 ENHRY and CDR2 SYGVKD. The CDR3 runs to 17 residues. Trimming cost V 7 bases and J 4 bases; bases outside gene matches: 7. In DNA form, the CDR3 reads TGTGCCATCACGCCGGGACTAGCGGGAGGAGGCACCGGGGAGCTGTTTTTT. Translated, it gives CAITPGLAGGGTGELFF.

The chain employs TRBV6-6 and TRBJ1-5, with D uncertain. This CDR3 spans 12 amino acids. Germline V gene lookup returns CDR1 MNHNY and CDR2 SVGAGI (reference sequence). V dropped 5 bases and J dropped 7 bases, with 9 bases sitting between them. DNA of the CDR3: TGTGCCAGCAGTCCGAACGACCAGCCCCAGCATTTT. It yields the protein CASSPNDQPQHF.

This clonotype was detected many times. V and J are TRBV27 and TRBJ2-1; D not resolved. V dropped 0 bases and J dropped 5 bases, with 14 bases sitting between them. The CDR3 sequence is 16 residues long. Germline V gives CDR1 MNHEY, CDR2 SMNVEV (reference sequence). The CDR3 DNA is TGTGCCAGCAGTTTATCGTTAGCCAGAGACGACAATGAGCAGTTCTTC. It codes for CASSLSLARDDNEQFF.

The rearrangement uses TRBV6-4 and TRBJ1-2; D is perhaps TRBD1 (5 bases). Trimming pared 3 bases from V and 2 bases from J, leaving 13 bases between. This CDR3 comprises 15 residues. Germline CDR1 and CDR2: MRHNA and SNTAGT. The CDR3 sequence: CASSEFTGGNYGYTF. The CDR3 region has the DNA TGTGCCAGCAGTGAATTCACAGGAGGGAACTATGGCTACACCTTC.

The chain joins TRBV5-1 to TRBJ2-5; TRBD1 matches at 7 bases. CDR1 SGHRS and CDR2 YFSETQ come from the germline V gene. The CDR3 contains 16 residues. Losses at the gene ends were 4 bases for V and 5 bases for J; bases not matched to a gene: 14. CDR3 sequence: CASSMGSGTARETQYF. Written as DNA, the CDR3 is TGCGCCAGCAGCATGGGATCTGGGACAGCCCGCGAGACCCAGTACTTC.

Only a few counts were recorded for this clonotype. The chain links TRBV5-1 to TRBJ2-2; D remains ambiguous. The CDR3 runs 13 residues. In germline, CDR1 is SGHRS, CDR2 YFSETQ. V was trimmed by 4 bases and J by 5 bases, leaving 9 bases between them. The CDR3 is CASSPLLTGELFF. DNA of the CDR3: TGCGCCAGCAGCCCGCTCCTTACCGGGGAGCTGTTTTTT.

This clonotype was counted a few times. This chain uses TRBV4-2 with TRBJ1-2; D remains unclear. Germline V gene data show CDR1 as LGHNA and CDR2 as YNFKEQ. The CDR3 consists of 16 residues. V dropped 0 bases and J dropped 2 bases, with 13 bases sitting between them. The CDR3 spells CASSQDQSGGNYGYTF. The CDR3 coding sequence is TGTGCCAGCAGCCAAGATCAGTCGGGAGGCAACTATGGCTACACCTTC.

The table lists this clonotype with many counts. V gene TRBV29-1 combines with J gene TRBJ2-7; D might be TRBD2 (5 bases). Germline V CDR1 and CDR2: SQVTM, ANQGSEA. The CDR3 covers 12 residues. V shed 4 bases and J shed 5 bases, with 12 bases lying between them. The CDR3 nucleotides read TGCAGCGTTGGAACCCACGGGGACGAGCAGTACTTC. Translation gives CSVGTHGDEQYF.

The rearrangement uses TRBV20-1 and TRBJ2-2; D is uncertain. The CDR3 has 13 amino acids. Germline CDR1 and CDR2: DFQATT and SNEGSKA (reference sequence). V shed 7 bases and J shed 0 bases, with 9 bases lying between them. CDR3 residues: CSVPRTNTGELFF. Here the CDR3 DNA reads TGCAGTGTCCCGCGGACGAACACCGGGGAGCTGTTTTTT.

The table lists this clonotype with many counts. The chain links TRBV10-3 to TRBJ2-5; 7 bases agree with TRBD2. CDR3 length: 16 residues. Looked up from germline, CDR1 is ENHRY and CDR2 is SYGVKD. V was pared by 10 bases and J by 7 bases, with 21 bases of the junction left unmatched. The CDR3 loop is CATALKAGSLAATQYF. CDR3 in DNA: TGTGCCACCGCCTTGAAAGCGGGAAGTCTTGCGGCGACCCAGTACTTC.

The chain joins TRBV5-1 to TRBJ2-2, with D possibly being TRBD2 (5 bases). Trimming shortened V by 1 base and J by 0 bases, and 10 bases separated the two germline ends. Germline V gene data show CDR1 as SGHRS and CDR2 as YFSETQ. The CDR3 has 16 amino acids. CDR3 in DNA: TGCGCCAGCAGCTTGACGGCGGGTTCGAACACCGGGGAGCTGTTTTTT. Encoded protein: CASSLTAGSNTGELFF.

CDR3 protein: CASSQDSLDTDTQYF. The CDR3 nucleotides read TGCGCCAGCAGCCAAGATTCTCTCGATACAGATACGCAGTATTTT. The chain carries TRBV4-1 and TRBJ2-3; no clear D gene. In germline, CDR1 is MGHRA, CDR2 YSYEKL. The CDR3 has 15 amino acids. With 0 bases removed from V and 3 bases from J, the gap between germline ends came to 10 bases.

This clonotype appeared many times. This chain links TRBV5-1 with TRBJ2-7, with 8 positions matching TRBD1. Trimming cost V 3 bases and J 2 bases; bases outside gene matches: 1. Germline CDR1 is SGHRS and CDR2 is YFSETQ. The CDR3 is 13 amino acids. CDR3 amino acids: CASSSDRAYEQYF. The CDR3 DNA sequence: TGCGCCAGCAGCTCGGACAGGGCCTACGAGCAGTACTTC.

This clonotype was picked up many times. J is TRBJ2-5 and V is TRBV7-2; possible D gene TRBD1, 5 bases. In germline, CDR1 is SGHTA, CDR2 FQGNSA. Trimming took off 5 bases at V and 5 bases at J, with 9 bases between the two ends. The CDR3 runs 12 residues. CDR3 nucleotide sequence: TGTGCCAGCAGCGCCAACAGGGAGACCCAGTACTTC. Protein product: CASSANRETQYF.

This clonotype was seen more than once but under ten times. This chain connects TRBV2 to TRBJ2-7, with 8 bases lining up with TRBD1. Germline V CDR1 and CDR2: SNHLY, FYNNEI. This CDR3 is built from 14 residues. J was trimmed by 2 bases and V by 6 bases; bases with no gene match: 6. This CDR3 is CASSNGQGTYEQYF. The CDR3 DNA reads as TGTGCCAGCAGCAACGGACAGGGAACCTACGAGCAGTACTTC.

On this clonotype: The germline gene is not matched at one end of the junction; a read error may be the cause. The chain joins TRBV20-1 to TRBJ1-6, with D possibly matching TRBD1 (6 bases). Germline assignment: CDR1 DFQATT and CDR2 SNEGSKA (reference sequence). The CDR3 extends over 16 amino acids. CDR3: CSARELTGLGNSPLHF. The CDR3 region has the DNA TGCAGTGCAAGAGAGTTAACAGGGCTGGGAAATTCACCCCTCCACTTT.

This clonotype was observed many times. V gene TRBV29-1 combines with J gene TRBJ1-1; D not resolved. Trimming shortened V by 2 bases and J by 1 base, and 8 bases separated the two germline ends. Germline assignment: CDR1 SQVTM and CDR2 ANQGSEA. The CDR3 is made up of 13 amino acids. CDR3 protein: CSVELRTNTEAFF. As DNA, the CDR3 is TGCAGCGTTGAATTACGGACGAACACTGAAGCTTTCTTT.

In this sample, this clonotype turned up a few times. J is TRBJ2-7 and V is TRBV12-3 or TRBV12-4; D might be TRBD1 (5 bases). The V end was cut by 3 bases, the J end by 0 bases, with 9 bases between. The CDR3 runs 14 residues. The CDR3 loop is CASSLQGSSYEQYF. CDR3 nucleotide sequence: TGTGCCAGCAGTTTGCAGGGAAGCTCCTACGAGCAGTACTTC.

This clonotype has a count of ten or more. The rearrangement links TRBV7-9 to TRBJ1-5, with D maybe TRBD1 (6 bases). V lost 5 bases and J lost 7, with 18 bases in between. CDR3 length: 15 residues. CDR1 and CDR2 from the germline V gene are SEHNR and FQNEAQ (reference sequence). The CDR3 protein is CASSEGGRVGQPQHF. CDR3 DNA sequence: TGTGCCAGCAGCGAAGGGGGAAGGGTTGGCCAGCCCCAGCATTTT.

This clonotype was recorded many times. V gene TRBV20-1 combines with J gene TRBJ2-1; 16 bases align to TRBD2. With 1 base clipped from V and 0 bases from J, the junction kept 3 bases outside the gene matches. The germline CDR1 and CDR2 sequences are DFQATT and SNEGSKA (reference sequence). The CDR3 covers 18 residues. As DNA, the CDR3 is TGCAGTGCTAGAGGGGGACTAGCGGGAGGGAACTCCTACAATGAGCAGTTCTTC. It translates to CSARGGLAGGNSYNEQFF.